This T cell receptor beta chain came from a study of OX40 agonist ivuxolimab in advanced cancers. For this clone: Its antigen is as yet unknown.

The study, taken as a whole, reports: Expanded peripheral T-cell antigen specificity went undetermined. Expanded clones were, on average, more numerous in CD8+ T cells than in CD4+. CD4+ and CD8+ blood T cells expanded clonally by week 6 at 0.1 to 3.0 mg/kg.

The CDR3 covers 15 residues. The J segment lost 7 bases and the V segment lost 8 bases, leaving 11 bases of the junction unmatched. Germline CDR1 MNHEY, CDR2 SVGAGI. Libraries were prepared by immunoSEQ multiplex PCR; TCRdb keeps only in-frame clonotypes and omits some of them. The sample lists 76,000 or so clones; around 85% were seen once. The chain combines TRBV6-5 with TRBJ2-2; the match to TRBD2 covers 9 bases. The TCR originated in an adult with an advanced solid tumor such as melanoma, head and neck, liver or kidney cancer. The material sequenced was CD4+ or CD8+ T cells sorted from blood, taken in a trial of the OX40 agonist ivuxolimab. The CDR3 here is CASLRTSGRGGELFF. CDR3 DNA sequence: TGTGCCAGCCTACGAACTAGCGGGCGTGGCGGGGAGCTGTTTTTT.